This TCR beta chain was observed in a study of T-cell reconstitution after alpha-beta-depleted transplantation in children (dated by TCRdb to 2016 to 2017). Context from the whole study: Using TCR repertoire profiling, the study quantitatively followed how T-cell immune reconstitution unfolded in children after TCRalphabeta/CD19-depleted allogeneic hematopoietic cell transplantation.

Receptors were amplified or captured by PCR. Sequenced on an Illumina HiSeq 2500. TCR library preparation used molecular barcoding, with unique molecular identifiers applied to normalize quantification of the TCRbeta repertoire. TCRdb took the public reads, trimmed them with fastp at Q25, ran MiXCR for clone calling and kept in-frame beta chains. For every CDR3 protein sequence, its rows merge into one entry that carries the most common genes and DNA. This sample gives 190,000 or so distinct CDR3 sequences in total; about 6.8% of them show up just once. The leading ten clones occupy roughly 3% of the sample. This clonotype was detected a few times. No antigen is known for it. No qualities accompany the bases; no much larger clone lies one base away. Sample: PBMCs from the stem cell graft donor, taken from the stem cell graft. This receptor was identified in a human donor who donated a stem cell graft to a child with Wiskott-Aldrich syndrome.

The CDR3 protein: CASSPAGVNEQFF. The DNA reads TGTGCCAGCAGCCCGGCGGGGGTCAATGAGCAGTTCTTC. This sequence uses TRBV7-8 and TRBJ2-1; 7 central nucleotides agree with TRBD2. The germline V and J ends show losses of 5 bases and 6 bases respectively, and no gene match explains 4 bases of the junction. The CDR3 starts with the cysteine, ends with the phenylalanine, and has 13 residues. Only CDR3 DNA is held: 39 bases, read in frame from base 1. The germline V gene gives CDR1 as SGHVS and CDR2 as FQNEAQ.